This TCR beta chain was profiled in a study of T-cell reconstitution after alpha-beta-depleted transplantation in children. The TCRbeta library was prepared with unique molecular identifiers. MiXCR, applied by TCRdb to the PCR reads, yields one record per CDR3 protein. The sample records a few hundred thousand distinct CDR3 sequences, 11% being singletons. Study findings and constraints: Recipient T cells and thymic progenitors that survived gave rise to the high TCRbeta diversity observed at day 60 in some patients. Expanded graft clones, several hundred of them, were reportedly the source of alpha-beta T cells about two months after transplant. It was newly produced T cells that mostly accounted for T-cell counts and diversity one year after transplant.

On this clonotype: Its antigen is undetermined.

The clonotype was recovered from a male patient between 2 and 15 years old who had a stem cell transplant for chronic granulomatous disease, so the T cells may come from the graft donor. The starting material was peripheral blood, obtained 180 days after TCRalphabeta/CD19-depleted stem cell transplant.

CDR3 protein: CASSHAGEREKETQYF. CDR3 DNA sequence: TGTGCCAGCAGCCATGCAGGAGAGCGGGAAAAAGAGACCCAGTACTTC. The chain carries TRBV13 and TRBJ2-5, with 7 positions matching TRBD2. Germline V gives CDR1 PRHDT, CDR2 FYEKMQ (reference sequence). After removal of 5 bases from V and 3 bases from J, the junction contained 12 bases not matched to a gene. This CDR3 region has 16 residues.